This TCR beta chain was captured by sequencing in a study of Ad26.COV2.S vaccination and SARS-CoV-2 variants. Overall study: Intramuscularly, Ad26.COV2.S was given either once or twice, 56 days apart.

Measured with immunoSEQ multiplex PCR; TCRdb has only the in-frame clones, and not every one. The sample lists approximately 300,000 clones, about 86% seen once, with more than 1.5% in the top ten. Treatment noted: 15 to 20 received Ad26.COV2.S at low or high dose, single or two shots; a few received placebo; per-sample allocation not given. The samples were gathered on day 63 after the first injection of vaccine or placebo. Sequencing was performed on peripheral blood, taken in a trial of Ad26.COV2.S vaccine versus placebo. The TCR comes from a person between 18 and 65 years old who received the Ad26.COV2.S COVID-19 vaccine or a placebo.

The chain's CDR3 is CASSESPGRGQPQHF. CDR3 nucleotide sequence: TGTGCCAGCAGTGAAAGCCCAGGGAGGGGTCAGCCCCAGCATTTT. V gene TRBV6-1 combines with J gene TRBJ1-5; perhaps TRBD1 as D (5 bases). Germline CDR1 and CDR2: MNHNS and SASEGT. Between the trimmed V and J ends, which lost 2 bases and 6 bases, there was a span of 14 bases. The CDR3 totals 15 residues.